Listed below are T cell receptor beta chains from one sample, sequenced in a study of cytomegalovirus exposure and HLA in healthy donors. This table comes from immunoSEQ multiplex PCR, and its TCRdb copy is limited to in-frame clones, with some not included. The sample records about 160,000 clones, approximately 89% being singletons. Sample: PBMCs. The receptors shown here come from a woman aged 18 to 35 in good health and CMV-seropositive. CDR3s include the opening cysteine and the closing phenylalanine or tryptophan. D genes are given only for firm matches. Part of the rows lack a size; the others show once, few, many or a class for expanded clones.

D: -; J: TRBJ1-5; size: -; V: TRBV12-5; CDR3: CASGLAGSLNQPQHF; DNA: TGTGCTAGTGGTTTGGCGGGAAGCCTCAATCAGCCCCAGCATTTT
D: -; J: TRBJ1-5; size: few; V: TRBV6-5; CDR3: CASRESGGNQPQHF; DNA: TGTGCCAGCCGGGAATCGGGGGGCAATCAGCCCCAGCATTTT
D: TRBD1; J: TRBJ1-1; size: -; V: TRBV27; CDR3: CASSPQGSWAMREDGARNTEAFF; DNA: TGTGCCAGCAGTCCACAGGGGAGTTGGGCTATGCGTGAAGACGGGGCCCGCAACACAGAAGCTTTCTTT
D: TRBD1; J: TRBJ2-1; size: -; V: TRBV6-1; CDR3: CASSVRTGYDEQFF; DNA: TGTGCCAGCAGTGTTAGGACAGGGTATGATGAGCAGTTCTTC
D: TRBD1; J: TRBJ2-1; size: -; V: TRBV5-1; CDR3: CASSRPGQGAYNEQFF; DNA: TGCGCCAGCAGCCGACCGGGACAGGGTGCCTACAATGAGCAGTTCTTC
D: -; J: TRBJ1-1; size: -; V: TRBV10-3; CDR3: CAISESWGLENTEAFF; DNA: TGTGCCATCAGTGAGTCGTGGGGGCTGGAGAACACTGAAGCTTTCTTT
D: -; J: TRBJ2-2; size: -; V: TRBV2; CDR3: CASSPLTTTTSTGELFF; DNA: TGTGCCAGCAGTCCTCTTACTACGACGACCAGCACCGGGGAGCTGTTTTTT
D: TRBD1; J: TRBJ2-2; size: -; V: TRBV19; CDR3: CASRPGTGVPGELFF; DNA: TGTGCCAGTAGGCCCGGGACAGGGGTTCCCGGGGAGCTGTTTTTT
D: -; J: TRBJ2-3; size: -; V: TRBV27; CDR3: CASSSRITPNTDTQYF; DNA: TGTGCCAGCAGTTCGAGAATTACCCCGAACACAGATACGCAGTATTTT
D: TRBD2; J: TRBJ2-1; size: -; V: TRBV4-3; CDR3: CASSQSLAAFSVNEQFF; DNA: TGCGCCAGCAGCCAAAGCCTAGCGGCCTTTTCGGTAAATGAGCAGTTCTTC
D: TRBD2; J: TRBJ2-2; size: few; V: TRBV5-4; CDR3: CASRASLAGIGELFF; DNA: TGTGCCAGCAGGGCGTCGCTAGCGGGAATCGGGGAGCTGTTTTTT
D: -; J: TRBJ2-1; size: -; V: TRBV18; CDR3: CASSPGGNEQFF; DNA: TGTGCCAGCTCACCGGGGGGCAATGAGCAGTTCTTC
D: TRBD1; J: TRBJ1-5; size: -; V: TRBV30; CDR3: CAWSKIGGNNQPQHF; DNA: TGTGCCTGGAGTAAAATAGGGGGCAACAATCAGCCCCAGCATTTT
D: -; J: TRBJ1-4; size: -; V: TRBV28; CDR3: CASRTPGSNEKLFF; DNA: TGTGCCAGCAGAACCCCGGGATCCAATGAAAAACTGTTTTTT
D: -; J: TRBJ1-5; size: -; V: TRBV6-1; CDR3: CASSEFDSPNNQPQHF; DNA: TGTGCCAGCAGTGAGTTCGACAGCCCTAACAATCAGCCCCAGCATTTT
D: -; J: TRBJ2-7; size: -; V: TRBV19; CDR3: CAPPRVSNTEQYF; DNA: TGTGCCCCCCCCCGAGTGTCCAATACCGAGCAGTACTTC
D: -; J: TRBJ1-2; size: few; V: TRBV7-2; CDR3: CASSLGGFENGYTF; DNA: TGTGCCAGCAGCTTAGGCGGGTTTGAGAATGGCTACACCTTC
D: TRBD2; J: TRBJ2-2; size: -; V: TRBV19; CDR3: CASSTGTSGVGGELFF; DNA: TGTGCCAGTAGTACCGGGACTAGCGGAGTAGGCGGGGAGCTGTTTTTT
D: -; J: TRBJ2-7; size: -; V: TRBV5-1; CDR3: CASSETVEQYF; DNA: TGCGCCAGCAGCGAGACAGTCGAGCAGTACTTC
D: -; J: TRBJ2-3; size: -; V: TRBV4-3; CDR3: CASSQDPGTGSDTQYF; DNA: TGCGCCAGCAGCCAAGATCCCGGGACTGGATCAGATACGCAGTATTTT
D: -; J: TRBJ2-7; size: -; V: TRBV28; CDR3: CASTSGQTYEQYF; DNA: TGTGCCAGCACTTCGGGACAAACCTACGAGCAGTACTTC
D: -; J: TRBJ2-1; size: -; V: TRBV5-6; CDR3: CASSRDNPEQFF; DNA: TGTGCCAGCAGCCGGGACAACCCAGAGCAGTTCTTC
D: -; J: TRBJ2-1; size: -; V: TRBV15; CDR3: CATSRGGGLGEQFF; DNA: TGTGCCACCAGCAGAGGTGGTGGGCTTGGTGAGCAGTTCTTC
D: -; J: TRBJ1-2; size: -; V: TRBV29-1; CDR3: CIVRGRQGYGYTF; DNA: TGCATCGTAAGAGGGCGCCAGGGGTATGGCTACACCTTC
D: -; J: TRBJ2-1; size: -; V: TRBV14; CDR3: CASSQGWEEPSYNEQFF; DNA: TGTGCCAGCAGCCAAGGGTGGGAGGAACCCTCCTACAATGAGCAGTTCTTC